Below are 32 T cell receptor beta chains sequenced from a single sample in a study of CD8 T cells in Susac syndrome (dated by TCRdb to about 2019). The method was the immunoSEQ multiplex PCR assay. RNA was extracted using the RNeasy kit, and about 0.45 to 1 microgram was reverse transcribed with random hexamers. TCRdb itself trimmed the public reads at Q25 with fastp, ran MiXCR and retained productive beta chains. Each entry is one CDR3 protein sequence, shown with its most common DNA and genes. The sample table lists a few hundred thousand distinct CDR3 sequences, about nine tenths of them with a count of one. The ten largest clones add up to about 0.17% of the sample. What was sequenced was CD8+ T cells from PBMCs. These receptor sequences come from a human donor with multiple sclerosis.

J is TRBJ2-4 and V is TRBV7-9; perhaps TRBD2 as D (7 bases). V was trimmed by 4 bases and J by 8 bases, leaving 15 bases between them. CDR1 and CDR2 from the germline V gene are SEHNR and FQNEAQ (reference sequence). This CDR3 region has 14 residues. The CDR3 spells CASSYRAGADIQYF. CDR3 DNA sequence: TGTGCCAGCAGCTACAGGGCGGGGGCGGACATTCAGTACTTC.

J is TRBJ2-7 and V is TRBV4-3, with 8 bases matching TRBD2. The CDR3 is 15 amino acids. Germline V lookup: CDR1 LGHNA, CDR2 YSLEER. The ends lost 1 base at V and 0 bases at J; junction bases unmatched: 2. CDR3 nucleotides: TGCGCCAGCAGCCAAGCCAGCGGGGGCTCCTACGAGCAGTACTTC. This sequence encodes CASSQASGGSYEQYF.

V gene TRBV3-1 combines with J gene TRBJ2-7, with no clear D. Per the germline V gene, CDR1 is LGHDT and CDR2 is YNNKEL (reference sequence). Trimming stripped 0 bases from V and 3 bases from J, with 9 bases between. This CDR3 has 14 amino acids. CDR3 in amino acids: CASSQDVVDYEQYF. The CDR3 DNA is TGTGCCAGCAGCCAAGATGTGGTAGACTACGAGCAGTACTTC.

The chain has TRBV4-1 and TRBJ2-7, with D uncertain. CDR3 length equals 15 residues. CDR1 MGHRA and CDR2 YSYEKL come from the germline V gene. Between the trimmed V and J ends, which lost 5 bases and 0 bases, there was a span of 14 bases. CDR3 in amino acids: CASSAEAPISYEQYF. The CDR3 DNA is TGCGCCAGCAGCGCCGAGGCCCCCATCTCCTACGAGCAGTACTTC.

The chain uses TRBV5-1 and TRBJ2-7, with D maybe TRBD1 (6 bases). V lost 4 bases, J lost 0 bases, and 20 bases lay in between. Germline CDR1 and CDR2: SGHRS and YFSETQ. The CDR3 is 17 residues long. The CDR3 loop is CASSHGLRQASSYEQYF. CDR3 in DNA: TGCGCCAGCAGCCACGGACTCCGACAGGCAAGCTCCTACGAGCAGTACTTC. The full variable domain, its missing parts supplied by reference TRBV5-1 and TRBJ2-7, is KAGVTQTPRYLIKTRGQQVTLSCSPISGHRSVSWYQQTPGQGLQFLFEYFSETQRNKGNFPGRFSGRQFSNSRSEMNVSTLELGDSALYLCASSHGLRQASSYEQYFGPGTRLTVT.

The rearrangement joins TRBV6-2 or TRBV6-3 to TRBJ2-1; 8 nucleotides match TRBD2. Per germline, CDR1 MNHEY and CDR2 SVGEGT. CDR3 size: 13 residues. Losses at the gene ends were 10 bases for V and 8 bases for J; bases not matched to a gene: 10. Written as DNA, the CDR3 is TGTGCCACGGAGGGGCCTAGCGGGTATGAGCAGTTCTTC. Its protein is CATEGPSGYEQFF.

The V gene is TRBV4-3, the J gene TRBJ2-1, with a possible D match to TRBD2 (6 bases). This CDR3 is 16 amino acids long. Trimming left V 0 bases short and J 6 bases short, with 15 bases between. Looked up from germline, CDR1 is LGHNA and CDR2 is YSLEER. The CDR3 loop is CASSQDSGEGVNEQFF. The CDR3 DNA reads TGCGCCAGCAGCCAAGATTCGGGGGAAGGGGTCAATGAGCAGTTCTTC.

V usage is TRBV30 and J usage is TRBJ2-7, with TRBD1 matching 7 bases. This CDR3 comprises 14 residues. Trimming at V came to 1 base and at J to 5 bases, leaving 8 bases not matched to a gene. CDR1 is GTSNPN, CDR2 SVGIG, per germline (reference sequence). CDR3 nucleotide sequence: TGTGCCTGGAGTGAGGGTAGGGGGCACCACGAGCAGTACTTC. Encoded protein: CAWSEGRGHHEQYF. Supplemented by reference TRBV30 and TRBJ2-7, the full variable domain reads SQTIHQWPATLVQPVGSPLSLECTVEGTSNPNLYWYRQAAGRGLQLLFYSVGIGQISSEVPQNLSASRPQDRQFILSSKKLLLSDSGFYLCAWSEGRGHHEQYFGPGTRLTVT.

The rearrangement links TRBV4-1 to TRBJ2-1; D ambiguous. V was trimmed by 1 base and J by 5 bases, leaving 9 bases between them. Germline lookup yields CDR1 MGHRA and CDR2 YSYEKL. CDR3 length equals 14 residues. CDR3 in DNA: TGCGCCAGCAGCCAAGTAATGGGTAACAATGAGCAGTTCTTC. Its translation is CASSQVMGNNEQFF.

V usage is TRBV9 and J usage is TRBJ1-6; tentative D call: TRBD1 (5 bases). In germline, CDR1 is SGDLS, CDR2 YYNGEE. The V gene lost 3 bases and the J gene lost 7 bases, with 11 bases spanning the gap. The CDR3 is 14 residues long. The CDR3 DNA follows: TGTGCCAGCAGCGAGTGGGGGTTAAATTCACCCCTCCACTTT. Translation gives CASSEWGLNSPLHF.

The table lists this clonotype with a count of one. V is TRBV5-1 and J is TRBJ2-5; the match to TRBD1 covers 9 bases. CDR3 size: 15 residues. Germline V gene sequence: CDR1 SGHRS, CDR2 YFSETQ. J was trimmed by 5 bases and V by 1 base; bases with no gene match: 6. The CDR3 spells CASSLWDRAEETQYF. The CDR3, as DNA: TGCGCCAGCAGCTTGTGGGACAGGGCTGAGGAGACCCAGTACTTC.

J is TRBJ1-6 and V is TRBV28, with D possibly matching TRBD1 (5 bases). The CDR3 is made up of 14 amino acids. Germline CDR1 reads MDHEN; CDR2 reads SYDVKM. The V end lost 7 bases, the J end lost 9 bases, and 16 bases lay between the germline ends. The CDR3 sequence: CASTPTGDASPLHF. The CDR3 bases are TGTGCCAGCACCCCCACGGGGGACGCTTCACCCCTCCACTTT.

V gene TRBV6-5 combines with J gene TRBJ1-2; D remains ambiguous. The CDR3 has 11 residues. Between the trimmed V and J ends, which lost 11 bases and 8 bases, there was a span of 15 bases. CDR1 is MNHEY and CDR2 is SVGAGI in the germline V gene. The CDR3 reads CAGRGSEGYTF. Written as DNA, the CDR3 is TGTGCCGGACGCGGTTCGGAAGGCTACACCTTC.

The chain recombines TRBV29-1 with TRBJ2-1, with D perhaps matching TRBD1 (5 bases). Trimming cost V 4 bases and J 4 bases, with 20 bases left between them. In germline, CDR1 is SQVTM, CDR2 ANQGSEA. This CDR3 region has 16 residues. This chain's CDR3 is CSVAPDTGILYNEQFF. The CDR3 DNA sequence: TGCAGCGTTGCCCCGGACACAGGCATCCTTTACAATGAGCAGTTCTTC.

This rearrangement joins TRBV18 to TRBJ2-4, with D possibly TRBD2 on 7 matching bases. The CDR3 contains 14 residues. Germline V CDR1 and CDR2: KGHSH, LQKENI. V gave up 3 bases and J gave up 9 bases, with 15 bases separating them. CDR3 residues: CASSPMAGASIQYF. CDR3 in DNA: TGTGCCAGCTCACCCATGGCGGGGGCTAGCATTCAGTACTTC.

The rearrangement uses TRBV28 and TRBJ2-1; no definite D call. The CDR3 length is 17 residues. With 6 bases removed from V and 1 base from J, the gap between germline ends came to 19 bases. The germline V gene encodes CDR1 MDHEN and CDR2 SYDVKM. CDR3 in amino acids: CASSQISVTASYNEQFF. DNA of the CDR3: TGTGCCAGCAGCCAGATATCAGTAACCGCTTCCTACAATGAGCAGTTCTTC.

The J gene is TRBJ2-1, the V gene TRBV20-1; TRBD2 aligns across 15 bases. Per germline, CDR1 DFQATT and CDR2 SNEGSKA (reference sequence). This CDR3 is 14 amino acids long. Trimming took 5 bases from V and 14 from J; bases not matched to a gene: 10. CDR3 loop: CSAPERTSGRGEFF. For the CDR3, the DNA is TGCAGTGCTCCCGAACGGACTAGCGGGAGGGGGGAGTTCTTC.

Only one count was recorded for this clonotype. This sequence joins TRBV2 and TRBJ1-4; D not resolved. The CDR3 covers 13 residues. The V gene's germline CDR1 is SNHLY and CDR2 FYNNEI. V was trimmed by 6 bases and J by 6 bases, leaving 11 bases between them. CDR3: CASSGSNDEKLFF. As DNA, the CDR3 is TGTGCCAGCAGCGGGAGTAATGATGAAAAACTGTTTTTT.

The J gene is TRBJ2-4, the V gene TRBV20-1; 11 bases align to TRBD1. Germline CDR1 DFQATT, CDR2 SNEGSKA (reference sequence). The CDR3 contains 17 residues. V dropped 6 bases and J dropped 6; count of bases not matched to a gene: 16. The CDR3 spells CSAITGQGAQEVNIQYF. Written as DNA, the CDR3 is TGCAGTGCCATTACTGGACAGGGGGCGCAAGAAGTAAACATTCAGTACTTC.

The rearrangement joins TRBV27 to TRBJ2-2, with D perhaps assigned TRBD1 or TRBD2 (5 bases each). CDR1 and CDR2 (germline): MNHEY, SMNVEV (reference sequence). This CDR3 has 15 amino acids. The V gene lost 5 bases and the J gene lost 6 bases, with 16 bases spanning the gap. Here the CDR3 DNA reads TGTGCCAGCAGTCACCCGGGACCCTCCCCCGGGGAGCTGTTTTTT. Translated, it gives CASSHPGPSPGELFF.

The chain employs TRBV6-2 or TRBV6-3 and TRBJ2-6; 7 bases are a match to TRBD1. Per germline, CDR1 MNHEY and CDR2 SVGEGT. Trimming took 6 bases from V and 4 from J; bases not matched to a gene: 12. The CDR3 spans 17 residues. CDR3 sequence (DNA): TGTGCCAGCAGCCCCCGGGGACAGTACCAGGGGGCCAACGTCCTGACTTTC. It yields the protein CASSPRGQYQGANVLTF.

This rearrangement joins TRBV28 to TRBJ2-7; 8 bases fit TRBD2. This CDR3 is 15 amino acids long. V lost 4 bases to trimming and J lost 5 bases; unmatched junction nucleotides: 10. Germline V gene lookup returns CDR1 MDHEN and CDR2 SYDVKM. The CDR3 loop reads CASSSGPGRVHEQYF. For the CDR3, the DNA is TGTGCCAGCAGTTCGGGGCCCGGGAGGGTACACGAGCAGTACTTC.

This clonotype was found once. The chain has TRBV6-4 and TRBJ2-2; D might be TRBD1 (5 bases). Germline CDR1 is MRHNA and CDR2 is SNTAGT. V lost 10 bases and J 7 bases, leaving 16 bases between the germline ends. The CDR3 covers 13 residues. The DNA for the CDR3 is TGTGCCACTGGGGCCCTCGAGAACGGGGAGCTGTTTTTT. Protein product: CATGALENGELFF.

The V call is TRBV30, the J call TRBJ1-1; the D is unclear. This CDR3 is built from 11 residues. Trimming left V 4 bases short and J 8 bases short, with 11 bases between. Germline V gene lookup returns CDR1 GTSNPN and CDR2 SVGIG (reference sequence). The CDR3 DNA follows: TGTGCCTGGATGCACACATGGGAAGCTTTCTTT. This gives the protein CAWMHTWEAFF.

The rearrangement links TRBV20-1 to TRBJ2-7; D gene ambiguous. The ends were cut back, 5 bases at V and 3 bases at J, with 8 bases in the middle. The germline V gene has CDR1 DFQATT and CDR2 SNEGSKA (reference sequence). The CDR3 runs to 11 residues. The CDR3 loop reads CSAGINYEQYF. The CDR3 bases are TGCAGTGCTGGGATCAACTACGAGCAGTACTTC.

V and J are TRBV3-1 and TRBJ2-1, with 12 bases matching TRBD2. Germline loops: CDR1 LGHDT, CDR2 YNNKEL (reference sequence). V lost 4 bases, J lost 7 bases, and 8 bases stayed unmatched. This CDR3 has 16 residues. In nucleotides, the CDR3 is TGTGCCAGCAGCCCGAGGACTAGCGGGATAGTAAATGAGCAGTTCTTC. The encoded protein is CASSPRTSGIVNEQFF.

The chain employs TRBV4-3 and TRBJ1-2; possibly TRBD1 for D (6 bases). The V end was cut by 1 base, the J end by 5 bases, with 11 bases between. The CDR3 has 14 residues. Looked up from germline, CDR1 is LGHNA and CDR2 is YSLEER. The CDR3 spells CASSQAGGLYGYTF. CDR3 DNA sequence: TGCGCCAGCAGCCAAGCGGGGGGGCTGTATGGCTACACCTTC.

The V and J genes are TRBV6-5 and TRBJ1-2; D gene ambiguous. Germline CDR1 reads MNHEY; CDR2 reads SVGAGI. CDR3 length: 14 residues. V was shortened by 0 bases and J by 4 bases, with 9 bases between the two germline ends. CDR3 in amino acids: CASSYSSGSYGYTF. DNA of the CDR3: TGTGCCAGCAGTTACTCCAGCGGCTCCTATGGCTACACCTTC.

This clonotype appeared a few times. The chain combines TRBV27 with TRBJ1-6; D ambiguous. CDR3 length equals 12 residues. Per the germline V gene, CDR1 is MNHEY and CDR2 is SMNVEV (reference sequence). Between the trimmed V and J ends, which lost 6 bases and 6 bases, there was a span of 6 bases. CDR3 sequence: CASSLINSPLHF. For the CDR3, the DNA is TGTGCCAGCAGCTTAATTAATTCACCCCTCCACTTT.

V usage is TRBV15 and J usage is TRBJ1-5, with D possibly being TRBD1 (5 bases). V shed 5 bases and J shed 0 bases, with 8 bases lying between them. This CDR3 is built from 14 residues. Germline values: CDR1 LNHNV, CDR2 YYDKDF (reference sequence). DNA for the CDR3: TGTGCCACCAGCCCCCAGGGTAGCAATCAGCCCCAGCATTTT. As protein: CATSPQGSNQPQHF. Using reference TRBV15 and TRBJ1-5 for the parts outside the CDR3, the full variable domain is DAMVIQNPRYQVTQFGKPVTLSCSQTLNHNVMYWYQQKSSQAPKLLFHYYDKDFNNEADTPDNFQSRRPNTSFCFLDIRSPGLGDTAMYLCATSPQGSNQPQHFGDGTRLSIL.

The rearrangement uses TRBV7-9 and TRBJ2-5; a weak D match, TRBD1 (5 bases). CDR1 and CDR2 from the germline V gene are SEHNR and FQNEAQ (reference sequence). CDR3 length: 13 residues. V gave up 8 bases and J gave up 2 bases, with 12 bases separating them. The CDR3 protein is CASGTGVQETQYF. CDR3 DNA: TGTGCCAGCGGAACAGGAGTTCAAGAGACCCAGTACTTC.

The CDR3 loop is CASSYLRDRVTYNEQFF. The CDR3 coding sequence is TGTGCCAGCAGTTACCTTCGGGACAGGGTTACCTACAATGAGCAGTTCTTC. This chain connects TRBV6-2 or TRBV6-3 to TRBJ2-1; 9 positions match TRBD1. The V gene end was trimmed by 2 bases and the J gene end by 2 bases; junction bases not matched to a gene: 7. The CDR3 has 17 residues. CDR1 is MNHEY, CDR2 SVGEGT, per germline.